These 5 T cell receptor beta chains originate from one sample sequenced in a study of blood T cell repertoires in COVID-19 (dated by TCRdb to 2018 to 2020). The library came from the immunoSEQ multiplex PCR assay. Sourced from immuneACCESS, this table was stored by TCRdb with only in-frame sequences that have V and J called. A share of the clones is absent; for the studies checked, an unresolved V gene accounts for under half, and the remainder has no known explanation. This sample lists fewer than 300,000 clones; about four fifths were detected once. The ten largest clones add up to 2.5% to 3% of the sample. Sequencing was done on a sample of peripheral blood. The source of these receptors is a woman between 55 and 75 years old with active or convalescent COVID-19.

The CDR3 here is CARKVRSNNSPLHF. In DNA, the CDR3 is TGCGCCAGGAAAGTAAGGAGCAATAATTCACCCCTCCACTTT. V and J are TRBV10-1 and TRBJ1-6; no clear D gene. Trimming took off 9 bases at V and 5 bases at J, with 14 bases between the two ends. The CDR3 totals 14 residues. CDR1 is WNHNN and CDR2 is SYGVQD in the germline V gene (reference sequence).

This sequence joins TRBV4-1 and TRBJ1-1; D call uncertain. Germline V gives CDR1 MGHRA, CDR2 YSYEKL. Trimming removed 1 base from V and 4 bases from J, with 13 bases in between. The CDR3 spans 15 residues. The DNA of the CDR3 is TGCGCCAGCAGCCAAGTTATCAGGTCGAGCACTGAAGCTTTCTTT. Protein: CASSQVIRSSTEAFF.

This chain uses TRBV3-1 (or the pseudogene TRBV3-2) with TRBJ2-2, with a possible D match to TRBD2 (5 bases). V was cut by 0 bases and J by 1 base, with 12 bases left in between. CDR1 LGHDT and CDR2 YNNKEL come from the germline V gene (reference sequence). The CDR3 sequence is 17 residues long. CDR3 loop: CASSQEAGVGNTGELFF. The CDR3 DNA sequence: TGTGCCAGCAGCCAAGAGGCCGGGGTTGGGAACACCGGGGAGCTGTTTTTT.

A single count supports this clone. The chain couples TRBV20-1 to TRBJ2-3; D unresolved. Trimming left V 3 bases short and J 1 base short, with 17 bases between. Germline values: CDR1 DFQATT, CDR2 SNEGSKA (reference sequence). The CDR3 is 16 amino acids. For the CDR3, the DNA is TGCAGTGCTAGTCCCCCTGACATCCAGGGCACAGATACGCAGTATTTT. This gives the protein CSASPPDIQGTDTQYF.

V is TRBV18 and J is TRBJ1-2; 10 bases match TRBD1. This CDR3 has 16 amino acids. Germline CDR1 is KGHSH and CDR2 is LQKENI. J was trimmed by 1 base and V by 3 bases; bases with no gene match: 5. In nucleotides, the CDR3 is TGTGCCAGCTCACCGCCGGGACAGGGGTTTAACTATGGCTACACCTTC. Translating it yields CASSPPGQGFNYGYTF.